A selection of T cell receptor beta chains follows, all from one sample in a study of beta chain features in type 1 diabetes. Using immunoSEQ multiplex PCR, the repertoire was profiled, and TCRdb retains in-frame clones only, with some absent. The sample consists of 130,000 to 150,000 clones, about a tenth of them appearing once. Material for sequencing was central memory CD4+ T cells from blood. Source of these receptors: a young man in good health. The CDR3 runs from the conserved cysteine through the conserved F or W. D genes are given only for firm matches. Size values are once, few and many counts, or a class for expanded clones, and some rows have none.

V	J	D	size	CDR3	DNA
TRBV7-2	TRBJ1-6	.	.	CASSERRLPTMALHF	TGTGCCAGCAGTGAGAGGCGGCTACCCACTATGGCCCTCCACTTT
TRBV11-2	TRBJ1-6	TRBD1	.	CASSQTGATSPLHF	TGTGCCAGCAGCCAAACAGGGGCTACTTCACCCCTCCACTTT
TRBV7-2	TRBJ2-7	TRBD1	.	CASRRDRSYEQYF	TGTGCCAGCAGAAGGGACAGGTCCTACGAGCAGTACTTC
TRBV5-1	TRBJ1-1	.	many	CASSLGPGTEAFF	TGCGCCAGCAGCTTGGGACCGGGGACTGAAGCTTTCTTT
TRBV19	TRBJ2-1	TRBD2	.	CASSTDLAGPWNEQFF	TGTGCCAGTAGTACCGATCTAGCGGGACCCTGGAATGAGCAGTTCTTC
TRBV25-1	TRBJ1-1	.	.	CASSEDDGGGGTEAFF	TGTGCCAGCAGTGAAGATGACGGGGGAGGGGGCACTGAAGCTTTCTTT
TRBV18	TRBJ2-7	TRBD1	few	CASSPLDRASNEQYF	TGTGCCAGCTCACCATTGGACAGGGCTTCCAACGAGCAGTACTTC
TRBV7-6	TRBJ2-1	TRBD2	many	CASSIGLAGAGDEQFF	TGTGCCAGCAGCATTGGACTAGCGGGGGCCGGGGATGAGCAGTTCTTC
TRBV4-1	TRBJ2-5	TRBD2	.	CASSQVLAGGGLGVGRQETQYF	TGCGCCAGCAGCCAAGTCCTAGCGGGGGGGGGTTTGGGTGTTGGGCGACAAGAGACCCAGTACTTC
TRBV7-6	TRBJ2-7	.	few	CASSLAQVGGEGYEQYF	TGTGCCAGCAGCTTAGCGCAGGTCGGCGGAGAGGGCTACGAGCAGTACTTC
TRBV27	TRBJ2-5	.	many	CASSLFGGRGETQYF	TGTGCCAGCAGTTTATTCGGGGGTCGGGGAGAGACCCAGTACTTC
TRBV7-3	TRBJ2-5	.	few	CASSSMTGETQYF	TGTGCCAGCAGCTCGATGACAGGAGAGACCCAGTACTTC
TRBV9	TRBJ1-3	TRBD1	.	CASSAGGFAGNTIYF	TGTGCCAGCAGCGCAGGGGGGTTTGCTGGAAACACCATATATTTT
TRBV4-3	TRBJ1-2	TRBD1	few	CASSQDLWDSGYGYTF	TGCGCCAGCAGCCAAGATTTGTGGGACAGCGGATATGGCTACACCTTC
TRBV5-1	TRBJ2-5	.	few	CASSLDTQETQYF	TGCGCCAGCAGCTTAGACACGCAAGAGACCCAGTACTTC
TRBV7-9	TRBJ1-2	.	few	CASSLARLGGYTF	TGTGCCAGCAGCTTAGCCAGGCTTGGGGGCTACACCTTC
TRBV11-2	TRBJ2-7	.	few	CASSLVPERAEQYF	TGTGCCAGCAGCTTAGTTCCGGAGAGGGCCGAGCAGTACTTC
TRBV19	TRBJ1-1	.	.	CASKLQLNTEAFF	TGTGCCAGTAAGCTACAGCTGAACACTGAAGCTTTCTTT
TRBV7-2	TRBJ1-6	.	.	CASSLDSYYNSPLHF	TGTGCCAGCAGCTTGGACAGTTACTATAATTCACCCCTCCACTTT
TRBV5-6	TRBJ2-1	TRBD1	.	CASSYDRGGEQFF	TGTGCCAGCAGCTACGACAGGGGGGGTGAGCAGTTCTTC
TRBV30	TRBJ2-5	TRBD2	few	CAWGSSGGSFTQYF	TGTGCCTGGGGGTCTAGCGGGGGGAGCTTTACCCAGTACTTC
TRBV7-2	TRBJ1-5	.	once	CASRGDSNQPQHF	TGTGCCAGCAGGGGCGATAGCAATCAGCCCCAGCATTTT
TRBV2	TRBJ2-5	TRBD2	.	CASSVASGGRETQYF	TGTGCCAGCAGTGTGGCTAGCGGGGGTCGGGAGACCCAGTACTTC
TRBV6-5	TRBJ1-1	.	.	CASSTELNTEAFF	TGTGCCAGCAGTACAGAGCTGAACACTGAAGCTTTCTTT
TRBV11-2	TRBJ1-2	TRBD1	few	CASSLEGQGNYGYTF	TGTGCCAGCAGCCTAGAGGGACAGGGGAACTATGGCTACACCTTC
TRBV4-2	TRBJ2-3	.	.	CASSQTVRTDTQYF	TGTGCCAGCAGCCAGACAGTACGCACAGATACGCAGTATTTT
TRBV15	TRBJ2-3	.	many	CATSRDVADTQYF	TGTGCCACCAGCAGAGATGTTGCGGATACGCAGTATTTT
TRBV7-9	TRBJ1-6	TRBD1	few	CASSSKTGGYNSPLHF	TGTGCCAGCAGTTCTAAGACAGGGGGGTATAATTCACCCCTCCACTTT
TRBV7-2	TRBJ2-3	.	many	CASSGGGPDTQYF	TGTGCCAGCAGCGGGGGGGGGCCAGATACGCAGTATTTT
TRBV11-2	TRBJ1-1	TRBD1	.	CASSLEGTGGLTEAFF	TGTGCCAGCAGCTTAGAAGGGACAGGGGGTCTAACTGAAGCTTTCTTT
TRBV6-6	TRBJ1-1	TRBD1	few	CASIDRGNTEAFF	TGTGCCAGCATCGACAGGGGGAACACTGAAGCTTTCTTT